The entry below gives a single T cell receptor (beta chain) sequence along with its context. Its cognate antigen is unknown. The entry originates in a study of regulatory T cells in long-lasting Graves disease. General observations from the study: When disease was persistent, TRBV28, TRBJ1-2 and TRBJ2-5 were the favored segments.

This CDR3 is 12 amino acids long. The germline CDR1 and CDR2 sequences are DFQATT and SNEGSKA (reference sequence). Trimming removed 5 bases from V and 1 base from J, with 9 bases in between. CDR3-region Arm-PCR and iRepertoire HTBI primers produced the TCR beta libraries. TCRdb reanalysed the multiplex PCR reads using MiXCR and keeps one entry per CDR3 protein. The table lists about 430,000 distinct CDR3 sequences, roughly 21% of them singletons, with 13% to 15% in the top ten. Time point given: persistent/refractory GD, antithyroid drugs over 5 years with positive TRAb. PBMC-derived RNA was used for the TCR library. The patient group derived from an endocrinology department in Xi'an, China.

This specimen was peripheral blood mononuclear cells (PBMCs), taken when the disease was refractory, from a patient treated with antithyroid drugs. The V call is TRBV20-1, the J call TRBJ2-7; D gene unclear. The TCR comes from a female donor with Graves disease. The CDR3 sequence: CSAPGWSYEQYF. Written as DNA, the CDR3 is TGCAGTGCTCCCGGGTGGTCCTACGAGCAGTACTTC.